This T cell receptor beta chain was profiled in a study of blood T cell dynamics during melanoma immunotherapy. The overall study: Standard first-line treatment here was pembrolizumab or nivolumab plus ipilimumab in metastatic melanoma.

Time point specified: week 3, after first cycle of checkpoint inhibitor. Patients with prior systemic cancer treatment, concomitant immunosuppressants, or other active malignancies were excluded. The CDR3 covers 15 residues. Trimming pared 3 bases from V and 5 bases from J, leaving 13 bases between. From germline, CDR1 is KGHSH and CDR2 LQKENI. Each bulk PBMC sample had about 330 ng DNA loaded. Profiled with immunoSEQ multiplex PCR; TCRdb holds only in-frame clones, not every one. The sample has some 11,000 clones, over 70% seen once. This TCR was recovered from a human donor with melanoma. This specimen consisted of blood, obtained from a patient treated with checkpoint blockade. This chain joins TRBV18 and TRBJ2-2; D gene ambiguous. Written as DNA, the CDR3 is TGTGCCAGCTCACCGACCCTAACGCGGACCGGGGAGCTGTTTTTT. Amino acids: CASSPTLTRTGELFF.